The 12 T cell receptor beta chains given below trace back to one sample, sequenced in a study of cytomegalovirus exposure and HLA in healthy donors. PCR employed 60 Vbeta and 13 Jbeta primers. Data came from immunoSEQ multiplex PCR; TCRdb stores just in-frame clones and leaves some out. The sample has some 150,000 clones, less than 85% seen once. The specimen was PBMCs. These receptors all stem from a man between 35 and 55 years old in good health and CMV-seronegative.

V and J are TRBV7-9 and TRBJ2-1; 12 positions agree with TRBD2. The germline CDR1 and CDR2 sequences are SEHNR and FQNEAQ (reference sequence). The CDR3 has 16 residues. J gave up 4 bases and V 5 bases, and 6 bases lay outside the gene matches. The CDR3 DNA is TGTGCCAGCAGCACGACTAGCGGGGGACTATACAATGAGCAGTTCTTC. Protein sequence: CASSTTSGGLYNEQFF.

This chain links TRBV19 with TRBJ2-2; the D gene is possibly TRBD2 (6 bases). The CDR3 extends over 16 amino acids. Trimming took 8 bases from V and 6 from J, leaving 22 bases between them. Germline values: CDR1 LNHDA, CDR2 SQIVND (reference sequence). The CDR3 here is CASRWRRDSSPGELFF. The CDR3 DNA reads as TGTGCCAGTCGGTGGAGACGGGACTCCTCGCCCGGGGAGCTGTTTTTT.

Only one count was recorded for this clone. This chain connects TRBV6-4 to TRBJ2-5; 9 bases are a match to TRBD1. CDR1 is MRHNA, CDR2 SNTAGT, per germline. Trimming cost V 4 bases and J 5 bases; bases outside gene matches: 2. The CDR3 length is 13 residues. The CDR3 protein is CASSADRGETQYF. Here the CDR3 DNA reads TGTGCCAGCAGTGCTGACAGGGGGGAGACCCAGTACTTC.

The chain couples TRBV19 to TRBJ2-2, with 7 bases lining up with TRBD1. After removal of 5 bases from V and 8 bases from J, the junction contained 8 bases not matched to a gene. Germline V gene data show CDR1 as LNHDA and CDR2 as SQIVND (reference sequence). The CDR3 covers 14 residues. CDR3 protein: CASSARDRRGELFF. The CDR3 DNA sequence: TGTGCCAGTAGTGCTCGGGACAGACGGGGGGAGCTGTTTTTT. Variable domain in full (rest from reference TRBV19 and TRBJ2-2): DGGITQSPKYLFRKEGQNVTLSCEQNLNHDAMYWYRQDPGQGLRLIYYSQIVNDFQKGDIAEGYSVSREKKESFPLTVTSAQKNPTAFYLCASSARDRRGELFFGEGSRLTVL.

This sequence joins TRBV18 and TRBJ2-5, with unresolved D. CDR1 KGHSH and CDR2 LQKENI come from the germline V gene. The germline V and J ends were trimmed by 0 bases and 1 base, with 6 bases remaining between them. The CDR3 has 14 residues. The CDR3 bases are TGTGCCAGCTCACCACCAGCTTCCCAAGAGACCCAGTACTTC. This encodes CASSPPASQETQYF.

The V and J genes are TRBV28 and TRBJ1-3; D call uncertain. The CDR3 length is 14 residues. The germline gives CDR1 MDHEN, CDR2 SYDVKM. The V end lost 3 bases, the J end lost 1 base, and 7 bases lay between the germline ends. The CDR3 region is CASSFRGSGNTIYF. The CDR3 nucleotides read TGTGCCAGCAGTTTCCGGGGATCTGGAAACACCATATATTTT.

CDR3 DNA: TGTGCCAGCAGCCCCAACAGGGGGAGAGCTTTCTTT. Protein: CASSPNRGRAFF. The rearrangement joins TRBV5-4 to TRBJ1-1; 8 nucleotides align to TRBD1. There are 12 residues in the CDR3. V trimming: 4 bases; J trimming: 10 bases; junction bases outside the gene matches: 6. Germline values: CDR1 SGHNT, CDR2 YYREEE (reference sequence).

The chain carries TRBV7-2 and TRBJ2-7; D call uncertain. CDR1 is SGHTA and CDR2 is FQGNSA in the germline V gene. This CDR3 contains 14 residues. The ends were cut back, 0 bases at V and 2 bases at J, with 8 bases in the middle. The CDR3 coding sequence is TGTGCCAGCAGCTTAGCCTACCCCCCCTACGAGCAGTACTTC. It encodes CASSLAYPPYEQYF.

The gene calls are TRBV6-5 and TRBJ2-5, with unresolved D. Germline V gives CDR1 MNHEY, CDR2 SVGAGI. The CDR3 has 14 amino acids. The germline V and J ends were trimmed by 2 bases and 3 bases, with 10 bases remaining between them. The CDR3, as DNA: TGTGCCAGCAGTTACCGTGCAGGCAAAGAGACCCAGTACTTC. Protein: CASSYRAGKETQYF.

The J gene is TRBJ2-1, the V gene TRBV30; 9 bases agree with TRBD2. Germline V lookup: CDR1 GTSNPN, CDR2 SVGIG (reference sequence). This CDR3 region has 14 residues. CDR3 region: CACGGGRLNNEQFF. CDR3 sequence (DNA): TGTGCTTGCGGGGGGGGGAGATTAAACAATGAGCAGTTCTTC.

This chain joins TRBV5-4 and TRBJ2-3; D possibly corresponds to TRBD2 (6 bases). With 5 bases removed from V and 0 bases from J, the gap between germline ends came to 10 bases. The CDR3 is 14 residues long. Germline-derived CDR1 and CDR2 are SGHNT and YYREEE (reference sequence). CDR3 sequence: CASSDGLSTDTQYF. The CDR3 DNA reads TGTGCCAGCAGTGACGGACTAAGCACAGATACGCAGTATTTT. The whole variable domain, remainder taken from reference TRBV5-4 and TRBJ2-3, is ETGVTQSPTHLIKTRGQQVTLRCSSQSGHNTVSWYQQALGQGPQFIFQYYREEENGRGNFPPRFSGLQFPNYSSELNVNALELDDSALYLCASSDGLSTDTQYFGPGTRLTVL.

This clone was seen more than once but under ten times. The chain joins TRBV6-4 to TRBJ2-2; D gene unclear. The CDR3 sequence is 15 residues long. V lost 2 bases and J 3 bases, leaving 10 bases between the germline ends. Per the germline V gene, CDR1 is MRHNA and CDR2 is SNTAGT. CDR3 sequence (DNA): TGTGCCAGCAGTGACAGGCCAGCGCACACCGGGGAGCTGTTTTTT. Residues: CASSDRPAHTGELFF.